This T cell receptor (beta chain) derives from a study of cytomegalovirus exposure and HLA in healthy donors. Germline-derived CDR1 and CDR2 are GTSNPN and SVGIG (reference sequence). This CDR3 region has 13 residues. Details on this clone: Antigen specificity is unknown.

Study-level points and caveats: In vitro experiments confirmed that three CMV-associated chains were specific for CMV antigens. Usually a TCR sequence was rare, but some public TCRs were found in many donors. Among the most significant clusters, several appeared linked to common viral pathogens in a later analysis.

60 Vbeta and 13 Jbeta primers were used in PCR. Per the original data handling: An analysis that came later counted around 80 million unique TCR beta chains, roughly 11 million shared. Using immunoSEQ multiplex PCR, the repertoire was profiled, and TCRdb retains in-frame clones only, with some absent. Clonal size and the V and J genes are those of that table, whereas D and trimming came from the DNA. The sample yields over 150,000 clones, over 75% seen once. The TCR was taken from a woman aged 40 to 49 in good health and CMV-seropositive. The rearrangement uses TRBV30 and TRBJ2-5, with D uncertain. Near its end, the DNA agrees better with TRBJ2-7, so the J call may be wrong. Sequenced material: PBMCs. CDR3 loop: CAWKKTQNGEQYF. DNA for the CDR3: TGTGCCTGGAAAAAGACTCAAAACGGCGAGCAGTACTTC.